Shown below are 24 T cell receptor beta chains from a single sample sequenced in a study of STAT5B mutations in CD4+ large granular lymphocyte leukemia. Assay used: immunoSEQ multiplex PCR; TCRdb lists only in-frame clones, some missing. The table includes more than 45,000 clones, less than 85% detected once. The sequenced sample consisted of CD4+ T cells from blood buffy coats. These receptors were obtained from a human donor in good health.

The CDR3 sequence is CASSERLTGDEQYF. In DNA, the CDR3 is TGTGCCAGCAGTGAAAGACTGACAGGGGACGAGCAGTACTTC. The rearrangement uses TRBV2 and TRBJ2-7; 8 bases are shared with TRBD1. V was clipped by 2 bases and J by 5 bases; unmatched bases: 5. Per the germline V gene, CDR1 is SNHLY and CDR2 is FYNNEI. CDR3 size: 14 residues.

This chain joins TRBV5-1 and TRBJ1-5; 9 nucleotides agree with TRBD1. The J segment lost 8 bases and the V segment lost 4 bases, leaving 7 bases of the junction unmatched. Germline V gives CDR1 SGHRS, CDR2 YFSETQ. This CDR3 has 14 amino acids. The CDR3 nucleotides are TGCGCCAGCAGCCCGGGACAGGGAGTAGAGCCCCAGCATTTT. It translates to CASSPGQGVEPQHF. The full variable domain, with the rest looked up from reference TRBV5-1 and TRBJ1-5, is KAGVTQTPRYLIKTRGQQVTLSCSPISGHRSVSWYQQTPGQGLQFLFEYFSETQRNKGNFPGRFSGRQFSNSRSEMNVSTLELGDSALYLCASSPGQGVEPQHFGDGTRLSIL.

This clone was counted between two and nine times. This chain links TRBV6-5 with TRBJ2-7, with a weak D call TRBD1 (5 bases). Germline V gene lookup returns CDR1 MNHEY and CDR2 SVGAGI. The CDR3 loop spans 13 amino acids. V shed 6 bases and J shed 2 bases, with 11 bases lying between them. The CDR3 coding sequence is TGTGCCAGCAGCCGCGACAGCCCCTACGAGCAGTACTTC. This codes for CASSRDSPYEQYF.

About this clone itself: The junction does not match germline at one end; this may be a read error. V is TRBV7-7 and J is TRBJ2-5, with D perhaps matching TRBD1 (5 bases). Germline V lookup: CDR1 SSHAT, CDR2 FNYEAQ (reference sequence). The CDR3 consists of 14 residues. The CDR3 loop reads CASSLRPGYETQYF. DNA for the CDR3: TGTGCTAGCAGCCTACGTCCAGGGTACGAGACCCAGTACTTC.

A remark on this clone: The sample has other DNA sequences that encode this CDR3 too. The chain combines TRBV28 with TRBJ2-1; no firm D call. V lost 2 bases and J 0 bases, leaving 8 bases between the germline ends. The germline V gene has CDR1 MDHEN and CDR2 SYDVKM. CDR3 length: 15 amino acids. The CDR3 region has the DNA TGTGCCAGCAGTTTAGTAGCCGCCTCCTACAATGAGCAGTTCTTC. Its protein is CASSLVAASYNEQFF.

This clone was seen only a few times. The V call is TRBV5-6, the J call TRBJ2-7, with 7 nucleotides matching TRBD2. CDR1 and CDR2 from the germline V gene are SGHDT and YYEEEE. The length of the CDR3 is 13 residues. Unmatched junction bases numbered 4, after V lost 1 base and J lost 6 bases. CDR3 nucleotides: TGTGCCAGCAGCTTGAGGCGGGGGAGCGAGCAGTACTTC. It encodes CASSLRRGSEQYF. The full variable domain, with the rest looked up from reference TRBV5-6 and TRBJ2-7, is DAGVTQSPTHLIKTRGQQVTLRCSPKSGHDTVSWYQQALGQGPQFIFQYYEEEERQRGNFPDRFSGHQFPNYSSELNVNALLLGDSALYLCASSLRRGSEQYFGPGTRLTVT.

This clone came up a few times. This sequence joins TRBV30 and TRBJ1-6; 10 bases map to TRBD1. Unmatched junction bases numbered 9, after V lost 4 bases and J lost 9 bases. There are 15 residues in the CDR3. The germline V gene encodes CDR1 GTSNPN and CDR2 SVGIG (reference sequence). The CDR3 protein is CAWMPGQGFTSPLHF. The CDR3 DNA reads TGTGCCTGGATGCCGGGACAGGGGTTTACTTCACCCCTCCACTTT.

The genes are TRBV14 and TRBJ2-3, with TRBD2 matching over 8 bases. The J segment lost 3 bases and the V segment lost 3 bases, leaving 8 bases of the junction unmatched. This CDR3 comprises 16 residues. Germline V gene sequence: CDR1 SGHDN, CDR2 FVKESK. The chain's CDR3 is CASSHYRGGMTDTQYF. In nucleotides, the CDR3 is TGTGCCAGCAGCCATTATCGCGGGGGGATGACAGATACGCAGTATTTT.

The chain couples TRBV5-1 to TRBJ1-4, with TRBD1 identical over 7 bases. This CDR3 spans 16 amino acids. V was clipped by 4 bases and J by 0 bases; unmatched bases: 6. Germline V lookup: CDR1 SGHRS, CDR2 YFSETQ. The CDR3 spells CASSAGTASTNEKLFF. The CDR3 region has the DNA TGCGCCAGCAGCGCCGGGACAGCCTCAACTAATGAAAAACTGTTTTTT.

The chain uses TRBV18 and TRBJ2-5; no clear D. The CDR3 length is 12 residues. V gave up 5 bases and J gave up 0 bases, with 4 bases separating them. Germline V gene data show CDR1 as KGHSH and CDR2 as LQKENI. Here the CDR3 reads CASSGYQETQYF. The CDR3 nucleotides read TGTGCCAGCTCAGGGTACCAAGAGACCCAGTACTTC.

In this sample, this clone turned up a few times. The chain uses TRBV6-1 and TRBJ2-1; D is undetermined. V lost 7 bases, J lost 3 bases, and 7 bases lay in between. From germline, CDR1 is MNHNS and CDR2 SASEGT. CDR3 length: 12 residues. Here the CDR3 reads CASKADYNEQFF. The CDR3 region has the DNA TGTGCCAGCAAGGCAGACTACAATGAGCAGTTCTTC.

This clone has just a few counts. This chain uses TRBV7-8 with TRBJ1-5; D unclear. Germline assignment: CDR1 SGHVS and CDR2 FQNEAQ. Deletions cut 1 base from V and 7 bases from J, with 5 bases between. CDR3 size: 12 residues. CDR3 nucleotide sequence: TGTGCCAGCAGCTTAGTGGACCAGCCCCAGCATTTT. Amino acid sequence: CASSLVDQPQHF. Full variable domain (outside the CDR3, taken from reference TRBV7-8 and TRBJ1-5): GAGVSQSPRYKVAKRGQDVALRCDPISGHVSLFWYQQALGQGPEFLTYFQNEAQLDKSGLPSDRFFAERPEGSVSTLKIQRTQQEDSAVYLCASSLVDQPQHFGDGTRLSIL.

The chain recombines TRBV14 with TRBJ2-7; 12 bases are a match to TRBD1. There are 14 residues in the CDR3. Germline lookup yields CDR1 SGHDN and CDR2 FVKESK. Unmatched junction bases numbered 5, after V lost 2 bases and J lost 9 bases. CDR3 loop: CASSQSGTGGAQYV. The CDR3 coding sequence is TGTGCCAGCAGCCAATCCGGGACAGGGGGCGCGCAGTACGTC.

The rearrangement joins TRBV18 to TRBJ1-2, with a tentative D call TRBD1 (5 bases). V was trimmed by 3 bases and J by 6 bases, leaving 14 bases between them. The CDR3 runs 14 residues. Germline V gives CDR1 KGHSH, CDR2 LQKENI. The CDR3 loop is CASSPEEGSDGYTF. As DNA, the CDR3 is TGTGCCAGCTCACCGGAGGAGGGGTCGGATGGCTACACCTTC.

This clone was found a few times. The rearrangement joins TRBV30 to TRBJ1-6; 8 nucleotides match TRBD1. V lost 1 base to trimming and J lost 7 bases; unmatched junction nucleotides: 9. CDR3 length: 16 amino acids. Germline-derived CDR1 and CDR2 are GTSNPN and SVGIG (reference sequence). The CDR3 DNA reads TGTGCCTGGAGTGCCCTAGGACAGGGAGGAAATTCACCCCTCCACTTT. It translates to CAWSALGQGGNSPLHF.

The gene calls are TRBV28 and TRBJ2-7; 7 bases are shared with TRBD2. V lost 6 bases and J lost 6; bases outside the gene matches: 5. Germline V gives CDR1 MDHEN, CDR2 SYDVKM. CDR3 size: 12 residues. Here the CDR3 reads CASSPPGGEQYF. The CDR3 nucleotides are TGTGCCAGCAGCCCTCCGGGAGGCGAGCAGTACTTC.

This chain uses TRBV21-1 with TRBJ2-3. TRBV21-1 is classified as a pseudogene. The CDR3 covers 15 residues. The CDR3 sequence is CASSKAGEFTDTQYF. CDR3 in DNA: TGTGCCAGCAGCAAAGCGGGGGAATTCACAGATACGCAGTATTTT.

The chain couples TRBV7-9 to TRBJ2-3; 13 bases agree with TRBD2. The germline V gene has CDR1 SEHNR and CDR2 FQNEAQ (reference sequence). This CDR3 spans 16 amino acids. Trimming took 5 bases from V and 5 from J; bases not matched to a gene: 7. CDR3 region: CASSKGTSGAVDTQYF. CDR3 bases: TGTGCCAGCAGCAAAGGGACTAGCGGGGCGGTAGATACGCAGTATTTT.

In its sample, this clone ranks as medium-sized (0.01 to 0.1%). The chain has TRBV18 and TRBJ1-1; D is perhaps TRBD1 (5 bases). V lost 4 bases, J lost 5 bases, and 20 bases lay in between. Per germline, CDR1 KGHSH and CDR2 LQKENI. CDR3 length equals 16 residues. CDR3 in amino acids: CASSQQGGALVTEAFF. The CDR3 region has the DNA TGTGCCAGCTCACAACAAGGCGGGGCCCTGGTGACTGAAGCTTTCTTT.

Remarks on this clone: The same CDR3 is also encoded by other DNA sequences in this sample. The chain combines TRBV7-9 with TRBJ2-1; weak D call: TRBD1 (6 bases). The CDR3 spans 13 residues. Germline lookup yields CDR1 SEHNR and CDR2 FQNEAQ (reference sequence). V was trimmed by 2 bases and J by 6 bases, leaving 8 bases between them. The CDR3 DNA follows: TGTGCCAGCAGCTTACTACAGGGCAATGAGCAGTTCTTC. It translates to CASSLLQGNEQFF.

V is TRBV6-5 and J is TRBJ1-6; D is unclear. The V end was cut by 9 bases, the J end by 5 bases, with 14 bases between. This CDR3 comprises 14 residues. The V gene's germline CDR1 is MNHEY and CDR2 SVGAGI. CDR3: CASSPLPHNSPLHF. As DNA, the CDR3 is TGTGCCAGTAGCCCCTTGCCCCATAATTCACCCCTCCACTTT.

Remarks on this clone: The junction and the germline gene differ at one end; a read error may be behind it. The V call is TRBV7-2, the J call TRBJ2-5; 8 bases are a match to TRBD1. There are 14 residues in the CDR3. Germline CDR1 is SGHTA and CDR2 is FQGNSA. CDR3 protein: CASSLAGQGETQYF. The CDR3, as DNA: TGTGCCAGCAGCCTAGCTGGACAGGGTGAGACCCAGTACTTC.

This clone was detected once. The V call is TRBV28, the J call TRBJ2-5; 12 nucleotides agree with TRBD2. V lost 4 bases, J lost 2 bases, and 11 bases stayed unmatched. Germline assignment: CDR1 MDHEN and CDR2 SYDVKM. The CDR3 covers 18 residues. The CDR3 here is CASSSTSGGPKAQETQYF. The DNA of the CDR3 is TGTGCCAGCAGTTCGACTAGCGGGGGCCCCAAAGCGCAAGAGACCCAGTACTTC.

CDR3 sequence: CASTPGGNRDETQYF. The CDR3 region has the DNA TGTGCCAGCACCCCCGGGGGGAATCGGGATGAGACCCAGTACTTC. This chain uses TRBV2 with TRBJ2-5, with 7 bases lining up with TRBD2. The germline gives CDR1 SNHLY, CDR2 FYNNEI. V was pared by 7 bases and J by 5 bases, with 13 bases of the junction left unmatched. The CDR3 has 15 residues. The variable domain in full, completed from reference TRBV2 and TRBJ2-5, reads EPEVTQTPSHQVTQMGQEVILRCVPISNHLYFYWYRQILGQKVEFLVSFYNNEISEKSEIFDDQFSVERPDGSNFTLKIRSTKLEDSAMYFCASTPGGNRDETQYFGPGTRLLVL.